The sequence of this T cell receptor beta chain was determined in a study of T cells in Graves' hyperthyroidism and ophthalmopathy. This clonotype showed up many times. Its cognate antigen is unknown. TCR beta CDR3 regions were amplified from RNA. Researchers ran a first-round RT-PCR on the TCR CDR3 using the HTBI primer set. TCRdb redid the calling of the multiplex PCR reads with MiXCR, one entry per CDR3 protein. This sample has some 720,000 distinct CDR3 sequences, with about 15% found just once. Study outcomes and limitations: In blood, most of the thyroid clonotypes expanded above 0.001 were also present. A 13 V-J signature model discriminated ophthalmopathy versus stable hyperthyroidism.

Germline-derived CDR1 and CDR2 are DFQATT and SNEGSKA (reference sequence). Trimming cost V 2 bases and J 3 bases; bases outside gene matches: 7. This CDR3 spans 15 amino acids. Researchers defined stable Graves' hyperthyroidism as no ophthalmopathy progression within 18 months. Hyperthyroidism was newly diagnosed in patients aged 18 to 65 (duration under 2 months). The sample comprised blood. The receptor was derived from a man between 18 and 35 years old with Graves' hyperthyroidism. The chain employs TRBV20-1 and TRBJ2-7; 10 nucleotides match TRBD1. CDR3 sequence reads: CSARTLTGGDYEQYF. CDR3 nucleotide sequence: TGCAGTGCTAGAACCCTGACAGGGGGCGACTACGAGCAGTACTTC.